These 11 T cell receptor beta chains originate from one sample sequenced in a study of molecular identifiers for immune sequencing clone quantification. Each CDR3 protein gets one entry after TCRdb re-called the PCR reads with MiXCR. The sample shows about 100,000 distinct CDR3 sequences, 36% of them seen only once. Sequencing used naive CD8+ T cells from blood, with Jurkat cell RNA spiked in. The subset was: FACS-sorted CD8+CD4-CCR7+CD45RA+ naive T cells. All receptors come from a human donor in good health. Some libraries in this study had Jurkat cell RNA spiked in.

This clonotype was counted many times. The chain combines TRBV5-6 with TRBJ2-7, with D perhaps matching TRBD1 or TRBD2 (5 bases each). Germline V gene lookup returns CDR1 SGHDT and CDR2 YYEEEE. V was shortened by 7 bases and J by 4 bases, with 21 bases between the two germline ends. CDR3 length: 15 residues. CDR3 protein: CASRMGPMSLYEQYF. The CDR3 DNA is TGTGCCAGCCGAATGGGACCGATGTCCTTGTACGAGCAGTACTTC.

This clonotype came up a few times. This chain joins TRBV9 and TRBJ2-2; 11 bases agree with TRBD2. The CDR3 extends over 15 amino acids. Germline CDR1 is SGDLS and CDR2 is YYNGEE. The ends lost 5 bases at V and 0 bases at J; junction bases unmatched: 0. CDR3 loop: CASRLAGANTGELFF. CDR3 sequence (DNA): TGTGCCAGCAGACTAGCGGGAGCGAACACCGGGGAGCTGTTTTTT.

This clonotype appeared many times. The chain recombines TRBV28 with TRBJ2-5, with a weak D call TRBD2 (5 bases). Trimming removed 3 bases at V and 7 bases at J, with 12 bases between. Per the germline V gene, CDR1 is MDHEN and CDR2 is SYDVKM. CDR3 length equals 13 residues. CDR3 sequence: CASSFKGERTQYF. DNA for the CDR3: TGTGCCAGCAGTTTTAAGGGAGAACGGACCCAGTACTTC.

The table lists this clonotype with many counts. This sequence joins TRBV18 and TRBJ2-7, with 7 bases that match TRBD1. Germline values: CDR1 KGHSH, CDR2 LQKENI. The CDR3 consists of 13 residues. J lost 7 bases, V lost 5 bases, and 8 bases had no gene match. The CDR3 DNA follows: TGTGCCAGCTCAACCGACACAGGGGTTGAGCAGTACTTC. It encodes CASSTDTGVEQYF. Full variable domain (rest looked up from reference TRBV18 and TRBJ2-7): NAGVMQNPRHLVRRRGQEARLRCSPMKGHSHVYWYRQLPEEGLKFMVYLQKENIIDESGMPKERFSAEFPKEGPSILRIQQVVRGDSAAYFCASSTDTGVEQYFGPGTRLTVT.

The genes are TRBV5-6 and TRBJ2-3; the D gene is possibly TRBD1 (6 bases). With 2 bases removed from V and 4 bases from J, the gap between germline ends came to 11 bases. The CDR3 sequence is 14 residues long. Germline CDR1 is SGHDT and CDR2 is YYEEEE. CDR3 DNA sequence: TGTGCCAGCAGCTTTGGACAGATGTCAGATACGCAGTATTTT. Translating it yields CASSFGQMSDTQYF.

As regards this clonotype: At one end the junction does not follow the germline gene, possibly because of a read error. The J gene is TRBJ1-5, the V gene TRBV27; D ambiguous. CDR1 and CDR2 from the germline V gene are MNHEY and SMNVEV (reference sequence). There are 13 residues in the CDR3. The CDR3 loop reads CASSSHGSQPQHF. CDR3 nucleotide sequence: TGCGCCAGCAGTTCCCATGGTAGCCAGCCCCAGCATTTT.

The gene calls are TRBV27 and TRBJ2-3; D may match TRBD1 or TRBD2 (5 bases each). V was shortened by 3 bases and J by 4 bases, with 11 bases between the two germline ends. CDR1 is MNHEY and CDR2 is SMNVEV in the germline V gene (reference sequence). The CDR3 is made up of 14 amino acids. This CDR3 reads CASSFGLGADTQYF. In DNA, the CDR3 is TGTGCCAGCAGTTTTGGATTGGGGGCAGATACGCAGTATTTT.

The V call is TRBV13, the J call TRBJ2-5; 7 bases are shared with TRBD1. The germline CDR1 and CDR2 sequences are PRHDT and FYEKMQ (reference sequence). J gave up 3 bases and V 6 bases, and 7 bases lay outside the gene matches. The CDR3 spans 14 residues. CDR3 loop: CASRVTGIEETQYF. CDR3 nucleotides: TGTGCCAGCAGGGTGACAGGGATAGAAGAGACCCAGTACTTC.

This clonotype was observed a handful of times. The chain has TRBV18 and TRBJ2-7; 8 bases match TRBD1. This CDR3 is built from 14 residues. The junction had 3 bases not matched to a gene; V was cut back by 3 bases and J by 2 bases. Germline-derived CDR1 and CDR2 are KGHSH and LQKENI. The CDR3, as DNA: TGTGCCAGCTCACCCTGGGACAGGCCCTACGAGCAGTACTTC. Amino acids: CASSPWDRPYEQYF.

V usage is TRBV4-2 and J usage is TRBJ2-7; 12 bases fit TRBD1. This CDR3 is 15 amino acids long. Germline CDR1 and CDR2: LGHNA and YNFKEQ. The junction had 4 bases not matched to a gene; V was cut back by 3 bases and J by 4 bases. DNA of the CDR3: TGTGCCAGCAGCCACACGGGACAGGGGGCTTACGAGCAGTACTTC. It encodes CASSHTGQGAYEQYF.

A note on this clonotype: One junction end disagrees with the germline gene, perhaps due to a read error. V usage is TRBV20-1 and J usage is TRBJ2-3; the match to TRBD2 covers 9 bases. The CDR3 consists of 17 residues. Germline values: CDR1 DFQATT, CDR2 SNEGSKA (reference sequence). CDR3 region: CRDPRGREGLGTDTLYF. The CDR3 DNA is TGCAGGGACCCTCGGGGGCGGGAGGGCCTGGGCACAGATACGCTGTATTTT.